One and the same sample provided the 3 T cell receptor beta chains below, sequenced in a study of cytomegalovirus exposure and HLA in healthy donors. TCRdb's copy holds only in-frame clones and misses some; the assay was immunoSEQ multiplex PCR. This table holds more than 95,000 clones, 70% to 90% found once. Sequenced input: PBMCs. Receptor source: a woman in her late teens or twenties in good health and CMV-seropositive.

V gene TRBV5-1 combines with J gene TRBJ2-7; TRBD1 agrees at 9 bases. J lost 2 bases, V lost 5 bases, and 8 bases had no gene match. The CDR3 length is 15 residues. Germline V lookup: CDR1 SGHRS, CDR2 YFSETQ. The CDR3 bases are TGCGCCAGCAGTCCGGGGACAGGGCTTACCTACGAGCAGTACTTC. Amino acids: CASSPGTGLTYEQYF.

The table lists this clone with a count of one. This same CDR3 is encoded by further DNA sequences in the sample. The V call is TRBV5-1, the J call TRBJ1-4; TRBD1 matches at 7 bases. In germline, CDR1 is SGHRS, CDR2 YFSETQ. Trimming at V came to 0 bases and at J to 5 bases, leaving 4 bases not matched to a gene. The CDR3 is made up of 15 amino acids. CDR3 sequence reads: CASSLGDRDNEKLFF. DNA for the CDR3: TGCGCCAGCAGCTTGGGTGACAGGGACAATGAAAAACTGTTTTTT.

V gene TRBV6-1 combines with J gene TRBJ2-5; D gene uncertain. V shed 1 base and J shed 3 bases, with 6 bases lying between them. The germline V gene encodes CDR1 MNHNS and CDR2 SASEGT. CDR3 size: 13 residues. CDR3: CASSEVPEETQYF. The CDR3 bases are TGTGCCAGCAGTGAAGTACCAGAAGAGACCCAGTACTTC.